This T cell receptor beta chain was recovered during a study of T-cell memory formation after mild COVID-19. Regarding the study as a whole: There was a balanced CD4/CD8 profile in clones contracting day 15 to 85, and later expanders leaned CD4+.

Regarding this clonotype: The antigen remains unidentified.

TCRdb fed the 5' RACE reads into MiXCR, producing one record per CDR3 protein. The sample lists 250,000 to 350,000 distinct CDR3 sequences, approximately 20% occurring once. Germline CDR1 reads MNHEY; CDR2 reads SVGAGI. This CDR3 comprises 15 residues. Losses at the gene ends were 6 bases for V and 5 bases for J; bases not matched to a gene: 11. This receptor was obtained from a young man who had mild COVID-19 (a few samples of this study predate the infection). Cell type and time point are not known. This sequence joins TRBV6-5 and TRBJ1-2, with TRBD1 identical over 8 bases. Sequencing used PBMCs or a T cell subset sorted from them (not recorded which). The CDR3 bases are TGTGCCAGCAGCCGCCCGGCGACAGGGGAGTATGGCTACACCTTC. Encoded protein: CASSRPATGEYGYTF.